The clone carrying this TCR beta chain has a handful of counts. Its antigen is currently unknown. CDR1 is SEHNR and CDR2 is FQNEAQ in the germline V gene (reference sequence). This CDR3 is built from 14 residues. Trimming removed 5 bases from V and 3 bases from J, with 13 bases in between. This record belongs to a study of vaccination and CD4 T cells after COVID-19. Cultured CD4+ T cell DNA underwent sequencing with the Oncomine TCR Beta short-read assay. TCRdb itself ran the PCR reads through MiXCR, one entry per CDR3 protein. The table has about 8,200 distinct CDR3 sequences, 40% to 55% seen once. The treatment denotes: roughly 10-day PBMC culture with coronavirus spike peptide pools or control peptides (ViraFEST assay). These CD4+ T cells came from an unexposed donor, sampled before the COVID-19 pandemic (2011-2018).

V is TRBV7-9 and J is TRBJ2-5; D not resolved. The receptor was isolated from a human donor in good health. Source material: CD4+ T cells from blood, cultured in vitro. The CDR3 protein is CASSPRGSKETQYF. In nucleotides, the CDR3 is TGTGCCAGCAGCCCGCGTGGCAGTAAAGAGACCCAGTACTTC.